This TCR beta chain was sequenced for a study of T cell repertoires in cytomegalovirus infection. For the study at large: TCR beta signatures that were public indicated CMV infection and matching HLA type. Whole-study results and caveats: CMV-specific TCR beta clonotypes restricted by HLA-C dominated the ex vivo response.

Using its own MiXCR run on the reads, TCRdb lists one record per CDR3 protein. Here the sample spans about 260,000 distinct CDR3 sequences, 12% to 15% being singletons. This clonotype was observed at least ten times. The antigen is unknown. The sample taken for sequencing was PBMCs. The TCR was taken from a human donor in good health (CMV status not recorded). Some clones in this sample may be carry-over from other donors' samples.

The CDR3 DNA reads TGTGCCAGCAGCTTAGAATGGGGTTCAAATGAGCAGTTCTTC. As protein: CASSLEWGSNEQFF. This chain links TRBV7-9 with TRBJ2-1; D gene ambiguous. This CDR3 spans 14 amino acids. CDR1 is SEHNR, CDR2 FQNEAQ, per germline (reference sequence). V was trimmed by 1 base and J by 7 bases, leaving 11 bases between them.